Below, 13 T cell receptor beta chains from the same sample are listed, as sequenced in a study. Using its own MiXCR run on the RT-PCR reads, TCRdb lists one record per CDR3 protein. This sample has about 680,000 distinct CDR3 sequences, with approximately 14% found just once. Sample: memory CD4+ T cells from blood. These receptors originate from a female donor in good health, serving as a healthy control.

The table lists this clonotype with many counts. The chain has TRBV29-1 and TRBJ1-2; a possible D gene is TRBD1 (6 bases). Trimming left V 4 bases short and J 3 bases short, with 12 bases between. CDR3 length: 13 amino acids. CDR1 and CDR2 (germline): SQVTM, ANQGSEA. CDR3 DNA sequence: TGCAGCGTTGCCACAGGGATCGACTATGGCTACACCTTC. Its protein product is CSVATGIDYGYTF.

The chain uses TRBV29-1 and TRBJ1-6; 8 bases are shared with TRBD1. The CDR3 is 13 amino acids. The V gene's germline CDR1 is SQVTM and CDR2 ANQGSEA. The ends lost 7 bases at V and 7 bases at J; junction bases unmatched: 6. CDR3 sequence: CSGRTGTNSPLHF. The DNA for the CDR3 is TGCAGCGGACGGACAGGGACGAATTCACCCCTCCACTTT.

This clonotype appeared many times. CDR3 protein: CSVPGPTGEQYF. CDR3 DNA sequence: TGCAGCGTCCCGGGACCTACAGGCGAGCAGTACTTC. This chain links TRBV29-1 with TRBJ2-7, with D possibly being TRBD1 or TRBD2 (5 bases each). Germline V gene sequence: CDR1 SQVTM, CDR2 ANQGSEA. This CDR3 comprises 12 residues. V gave up 6 bases and J gave up 6 bases, with 15 bases separating them.

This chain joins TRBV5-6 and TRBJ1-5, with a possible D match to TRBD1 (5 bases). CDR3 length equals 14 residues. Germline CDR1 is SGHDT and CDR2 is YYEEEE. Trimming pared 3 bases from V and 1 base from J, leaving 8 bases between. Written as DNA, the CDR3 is TGTGCCAGCAGCTCCAGGGTGAGCAATCAGCCCCAGCATTTT. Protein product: CASSSRVSNQPQHF.

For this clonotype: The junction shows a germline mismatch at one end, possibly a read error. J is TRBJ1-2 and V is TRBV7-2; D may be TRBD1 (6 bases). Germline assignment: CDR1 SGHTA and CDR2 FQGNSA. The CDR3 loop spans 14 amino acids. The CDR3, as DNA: TGTGCCAGCAACCAGGGGTTGGATGGCTATGGCTTCACCTTC. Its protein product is CASNQGLDGYGFTF. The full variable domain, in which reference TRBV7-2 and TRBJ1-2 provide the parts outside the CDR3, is GAGVSQSPSNKVTEKGKDVELRCDPISGHTALYWYRQSLGQGLEFLIYFQGNSAPDKSGLPSDRFSAERTGGSVSTLTIQRTQQEDSAVYLCASNQGLDGYGFTFGSGTRLTVV.

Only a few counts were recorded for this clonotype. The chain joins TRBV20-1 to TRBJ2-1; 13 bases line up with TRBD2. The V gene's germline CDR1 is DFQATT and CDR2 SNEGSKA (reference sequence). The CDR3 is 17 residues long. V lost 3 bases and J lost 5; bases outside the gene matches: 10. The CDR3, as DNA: TGCAGTGCTAGCTCTTTACTAGCGGGGGGGGCCGACAATGAGCAGTTCTTC. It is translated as CSASSLLAGGADNEQFF.

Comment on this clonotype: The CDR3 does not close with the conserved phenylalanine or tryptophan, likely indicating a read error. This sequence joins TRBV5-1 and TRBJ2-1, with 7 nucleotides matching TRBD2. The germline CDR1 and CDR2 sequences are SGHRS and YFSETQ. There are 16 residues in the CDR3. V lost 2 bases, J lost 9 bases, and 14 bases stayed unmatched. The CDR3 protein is CASSFSWETSTIEQFL. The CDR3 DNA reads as TGCGCCAGCAGCTTCAGTTGGGAGACTAGCACTATTGAGCAGTTCTTG.

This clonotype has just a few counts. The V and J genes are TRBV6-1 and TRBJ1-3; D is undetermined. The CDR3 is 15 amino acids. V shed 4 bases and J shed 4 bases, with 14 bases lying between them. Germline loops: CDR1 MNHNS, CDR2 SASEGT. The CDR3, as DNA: TGTGCCAGCAGTGCGTTGGGCGCCCCGGGAAACACCATATATTTT. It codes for CASSALGAPGNTIYF.

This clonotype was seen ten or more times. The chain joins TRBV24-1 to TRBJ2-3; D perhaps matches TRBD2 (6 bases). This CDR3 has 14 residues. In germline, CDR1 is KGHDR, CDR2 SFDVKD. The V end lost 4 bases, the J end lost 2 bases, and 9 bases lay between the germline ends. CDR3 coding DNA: TGTGCCACCAGTGACGGCGGGATCACAGATACGCAGTATTTT. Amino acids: CATSDGGITDTQYF.

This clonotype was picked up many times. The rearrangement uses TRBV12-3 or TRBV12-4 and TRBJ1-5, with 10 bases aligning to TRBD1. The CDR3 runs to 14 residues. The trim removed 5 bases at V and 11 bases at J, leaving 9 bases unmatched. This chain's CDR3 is CASSTRDRGGSQHF. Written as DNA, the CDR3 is TGTGCCAGCAGTACCCGGGACAGGGGAGGGTCCCAGCATTTT.

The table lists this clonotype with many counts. This CDR3 is CASHVAWDSPQETQYF. Here the CDR3 DNA reads TGCGCCAGCCACGTAGCATGGGACTCCCCGCAAGAGACCCAGTACTTC. The chain employs TRBV5-1 and TRBJ2-5; the D gene is possibly TRBD2 (6 bases). The germline gives CDR1 SGHRS, CDR2 YFSETQ. The V end was cut by 7 bases, the J end by 2 bases, with 21 bases between. CDR3 size: 16 residues.

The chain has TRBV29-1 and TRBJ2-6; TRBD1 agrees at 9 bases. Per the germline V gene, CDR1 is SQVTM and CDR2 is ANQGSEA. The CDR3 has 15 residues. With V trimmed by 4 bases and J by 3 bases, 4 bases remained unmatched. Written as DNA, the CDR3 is TGCAGCGTTGTGGACAGGGGATTTGGGGCCAACGTCCTGACTTTC. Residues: CSVVDRGFGANVLTF.

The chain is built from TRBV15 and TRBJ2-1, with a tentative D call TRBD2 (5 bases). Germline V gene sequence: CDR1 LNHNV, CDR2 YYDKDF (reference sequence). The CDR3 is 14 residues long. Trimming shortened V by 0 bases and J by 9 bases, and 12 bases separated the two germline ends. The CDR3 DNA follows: TGTGCCACCAGCAGAGATAAAACGGGAAGTGAGCAGTTCTTC. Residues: CATSRDKTGSEQFF.